One sample yielded the 32 T cell receptor beta chains listed below, sequenced in a study of T-cell reconstitution after alpha-beta-depleted transplantation in children. TCRbeta library construction was performed incorporating unique molecular identifiers. MiXCR, run by TCRdb on the PCR reads, gives a single entry per CDR3 protein. The sample has 150,000 to 250,000 distinct CDR3 sequences, more than 12% seen once. Material: PBMCs from the stem cell graft donor, obtained from the stem cell graft. Receptors originate from a human donor who donated a stem cell graft to a child with acute lymphoblastic leukemia.

This clonotype has at least ten counts. The CDR3 loop is CSAVTSGRYNEQFF. CDR3 DNA: TGCAGTGCTGTAACTAGCGGGAGGTACAATGAGCAGTTCTTC. This chain links TRBV20-1 with TRBJ2-1, with TRBD2 matching 12 bases. The V segment lost 5 bases and the J segment 4 bases; nucleotides outside the gene matches: 3. The CDR3 covers 14 residues. Looked up from germline, CDR1 is DFQATT and CDR2 is SNEGSKA (reference sequence).

This clonotype has ten or more counts. Germline is not matched at one junction end, which may reflect a read error. The chain links TRBV5-1 to TRBJ2-1; 9 nucleotides match TRBD1. Germline lookup yields CDR1 SGHRS and CDR2 YFSETQ. The CDR3 loop spans 14 amino acids. The CDR3 DNA reads as TGCGCCAGCACCTTGGACAGGGGCTGGGATGAGCAGTTCTTC. This gives the protein CASTLDRGWDEQFF.

The table lists this clonotype with many counts. V usage is TRBV18 and J usage is TRBJ2-3; D may be TRBD2 (6 bases). Looked up from germline, CDR1 is KGHSH and CDR2 is LQKENI. The CDR3 extends over 14 amino acids. With 4 bases removed from V and 2 bases from J, the gap between germline ends came to 10 bases. CDR3 in amino acids: CASSRQDYTDTQYF. CDR3 sequence (DNA): TGTGCCAGCTCACGGCAGGACTACACAGATACGCAGTATTTT.

Notes on this clonotype: A read error may produce the germline difference seen at one junction end. This sequence joins TRBV20-1 and TRBJ2-7; TRBD1 is a possible D gene (6 bases). This CDR3 contains 12 residues. Germline CDR1 reads DFQATT; CDR2 reads SNEGSKA (reference sequence). The CDR3: CGATGRSYEQYF. DNA of the CDR3: TGCGGTGCTACAGGGCGCTCCTACGAGCAGTACTTC.

This clonotype has at least ten counts. This chain joins TRBV20-1 and TRBJ2-7; 11 nucleotides agree with TRBD1. Germline assignment: CDR1 DFQATT and CDR2 SNEGSKA (reference sequence). The trim removed 4 bases at V and 7 bases at J, leaving 18 bases unmatched. The CDR3 is 17 amino acids. The CDR3 nucleotides read TGCAGTGCTATAGGGCTCGTCCCCGGACAGGGGGCAGGGGAGCAGTACTTC. This encodes CSAIGLVPGQGAGEQYF.

A remark on this clonotype: The junction shows a germline mismatch at one end, possibly a read error. The chain uses TRBV30 and TRBJ2-1, with 8 bases fitting TRBD1. Germline V CDR1 and CDR2: GTSNPN, SVGIG (reference sequence). This CDR3 is built from 12 residues. CDR3 nucleotide sequence: TGTGCCTGGAGTGTAGAGGCGGGACAGGCCTACTTC. This gives the protein CAWSVEAGQAYF.

This clonotype was observed at least ten times. This chain joins TRBV29-1 and TRBJ1-2; the D gene is possibly TRBD1 (6 bases). Per the germline V gene, CDR1 is SQVTM and CDR2 is ANQGSEA. The CDR3 contains 12 residues. V gave up 7 bases and J gave up 4 bases, with 13 bases separating them. The CDR3 is CSETDRVYGYTF. CDR3 coding DNA: TGCAGCGAGACGGACAGAGTCTATGGCTACACCTTC. Filled out from reference TRBV29-1 and TRBJ1-2, the complete variable domain reads SAVISQKPSRDICQRGTSLTIQCQVDSQVTMMFWYRQQPGQSLTLIATANQGSEATYESGFVIDKFPISRPNLTFSTLTVSNMSPEDSSIYLCSETDRVYGYTFGSGTRLTVV.

This clonotype was counted ten times or more. The rearrangement uses TRBV5-1 and TRBJ1-5; D remains ambiguous. Trimming shortened V by 3 bases and J by 9 bases, and 10 bases separated the two germline ends. The V gene's germline CDR1 is SGHRS and CDR2 YFSETQ. The length of the CDR3 is 12 residues. In nucleotides, the CDR3 is TGCGCCAGCAGCTGGATCTGTACGCCCCAGCATTTT. It yields the protein CASSWICTPQHF.

This clonotype appeared many times. This chain joins TRBV29-1 and TRBJ1-1, with no clear D. The length of the CDR3 is 12 residues. In germline, CDR1 is SQVTM, CDR2 ANQGSEA. Deletions cut 7 bases from V and 1 base from J, with 10 bases between. CDR3 nucleotide sequence: TGCAGCGGCTGGTCATCGAACACTGAAGCTTTCTTT. Translating gives CSGWSSNTEAFF. The full variable domain, rest sourced from reference TRBV29-1 and TRBJ1-1, is SAVISQKPSRDICQRGTSLTIQCQVDSQVTMMFWYRQQPGQSLTLIATANQGSEATYESGFVIDKFPISRPNLTFSTLTVSNMSPEDSSIYLCSGWSSNTEAFFGQGTRLTVV.

The V gene is TRBV11-2, the J gene TRBJ1-1, with D hard to call. CDR3 length equals 13 residues. The germline V gene has CDR1 SGHAT and CDR2 FQNNGV. Trimming pared 7 bases from V and 3 bases from J, leaving 12 bases between. As DNA, the CDR3 is TGTGCCAGCACGTCGGAGAGTTACACTGAAGCTTTCTTT. Its protein product is CASTSESYTEAFF. The full variable domain, with the rest looked up from reference TRBV11-2 and TRBJ1-1, is EAGVAQSPRYKIIEKRQSVAFWCNPISGHATLYWYQQILGQGPKLLIQFQNNGVVDDSQLPKDRFSAERLKGVDSTLKIQPAKLEDSAVYLCASTSESYTEAFFGQGTRLTVV.

This clonotype appeared once. The chain employs TRBV6-2 or TRBV6-3 and TRBJ1-1; D remains unclear. Germline CDR1 MNHEY, CDR2 SVGEGT. V gave up 2 bases and J gave up 0 bases, with 4 bases separating them. The CDR3 is 13 amino acids. The CDR3 nucleotides are TGTGCCAGCAGTTACCGGATGAACACTGAAGCTTTCTTT. The encoded protein is CASSYRMNTEAFF.

This clonotype appeared many times. Here the CDR3 reads CASSPASVLGELFF. As DNA, the CDR3 is TGTGCCAGCAGCCCGGCGTCGGTGCTGGGGGAGCTGTTTTTT. J is TRBJ2-2 and V is TRBV7-6, with D unresolved. V gave up 5 bases and J gave up 8 bases, with 15 bases separating them. The CDR3 extends over 14 amino acids. CDR1 is SGHVS and CDR2 is FNYEAQ in the germline V gene.

This clonotype was counted between two and nine times. The rearrangement links TRBV7-9 to TRBJ1-1; 10 bases are a match to TRBD1. Germline CDR1 SEHNR, CDR2 FQNEAQ (reference sequence). V shed 6 bases, J shed 4 bases, and the junction held 8 bases outside the gene matches. The CDR3 spans 15 residues. CDR3 protein: CASRTGGAGSTEAFF. CDR3 in DNA: TGTGCCAGCAGGACAGGGGGCGCGGGCTCCACTGAAGCTTTCTTT. Variable domain in full (rest from reference TRBV7-9 and TRBJ1-1): DTGVSQNPRHKITKRGQNVTFRCDPISEHNRLYWYRQTLGQGPEFLTYFQNEAQLEKSRLLSDRFSAERPKGSFSTLEIQRTEQGDSAMYLCASRTGGAGSTEAFFGQGTRLTVV.

This chain uses TRBV5-1 with TRBJ2-1, with 12 positions matching TRBD2. CDR3 size: 17 residues. The germline CDR1 and CDR2 sequences are SGHRS and YFSETQ. V was pared by 4 bases and J by 3 bases, with 8 bases of the junction left unmatched. The CDR3 region has the DNA TGCGCCAGCAGCCGGACTAGCGGGACTAGCTACTACAATGAGCAGTTCTTC. Translation gives CASSRTSGTSYYNEQFF. Combining the CDR3 with reference TRBV5-1 and TRBJ2-1 gives the whole variable domain KAGVTQTPRYLIKTRGQQVTLSCSPISGHRSVSWYQQTPGQGLQFLFEYFSETQRNKGNFPGRFSGRQFSNSRSEMNVSTLELGDSALYLCASSRTSGTSYYNEQFFGPGTRLTVL.

This rearrangement joins TRBV5-1 to TRBJ1-4, with 8 bases fitting TRBD1. V lost 4 bases to trimming and J lost 4 bases; unmatched junction nucleotides: 3. The CDR3 is 14 amino acids. Germline V gene data show CDR1 as SGHRS and CDR2 as YFSETQ. In DNA form, the CDR3 reads TGCGCCAGCAGCCAGACAGGGGTTAATGAAAAACTGTTTTTT. Translated, it gives CASSQTGVNEKLFF.

This clonotype was counted at least ten times. The chain carries TRBV11-3 and TRBJ2-7; D possibly corresponds to TRBD1 (5 bases). CDR3 length equals 15 residues. Germline V gene lookup returns CDR1 SGHNT and CDR2 YENEEA. The V and J ends lost 1 base and 2 bases respectively, with 12 bases between them. The CDR3 DNA follows: TGTGCCAGCAGCTTAGGCCCGGACAATACCTACGAGCAGTACTTC. Encoded protein: CASSLGPDNTYEQYF. Combining the CDR3 with reference TRBV11-3 and TRBJ2-7 gives the whole variable domain EAGVVQSPRYKIIEKKQPVAFWCNPISGHNTLYWYLQNLGQGPELLIRYENEEAVDDSQLPKDRFSAERLKGVDSTLKIQPAELGDSAVYLCASSLGPDNTYEQYFGPGTRLTVT.

In this sample, this clonotype turned up a few times. The chain is built from TRBV5-1 and TRBJ2-1, with D possibly TRBD1 on 6 matching bases. The CDR3 length is 15 residues. Germline CDR1 and CDR2: SGHRS and YFSETQ. Trimming took 0 bases from V and 0 from J, leaving 7 bases between them. The CDR3 DNA reads TGCGCCAGCAGCTTGGGAGGGGGCTCCTACAATGAGCAGTTCTTC. Amino acids: CASSLGGGSYNEQFF.

This clonotype was counted only a few times. The chain couples TRBV5-5 to TRBJ2-2; no reliable D call. V lost 5 bases to trimming and J lost 3 bases, with 20 bases between them. The germline V gene has CDR1 SGHKS and CDR2 YYEKEE (reference sequence). The CDR3 consists of 17 residues. CDR3 loop: CASRLDKWAEHTGELFF. The CDR3 DNA follows: TGTGCCAGCAGGCTTGATAAGTGGGCCGAACACACCGGGGAGCTGTTTTTT.

In its sample, this clonotype was seen many times. V gene TRBV7-2 combines with J gene TRBJ1-4; TRBD1 matches 9 bases. The CDR3 consists of 14 residues. Germline lookup yields CDR1 SGHTA and CDR2 FQGNSA. The trim removed 7 bases at V and 6 bases at J, leaving 6 bases unmatched. CDR3 residues: CASTTGTGYEKLFF. CDR3 in DNA: TGTGCCAGCACCACGGGGACAGGGTATGAAAAACTGTTTTTT.

The chain is built from TRBV19 and TRBJ1-3, with D tentatively TRBD1 (5 bases). Deletions cut 11 bases from V and 5 bases from J, with 16 bases between. This CDR3 region has 13 residues. Per germline, CDR1 LNHDA and CDR2 SQIVND (reference sequence). CDR3 residues: CAARQNQRNTIYF. In DNA form, the CDR3 reads TGTGCCGCAAGACAGAACCAACGAAACACCATATATTTT.

This clonotype was detected ten times or more. The J gene is TRBJ2-2, the V gene TRBV12-3 or TRBV12-4, with D maybe TRBD2 (7 bases). The CDR3 covers 15 residues. The ends were cut back, 8 bases at V and 4 bases at J, with 17 bases in the middle. The CDR3 reads CASPERDILTGELFF. The CDR3 bases are TGTGCCAGCCCTGAGCGGGACATACTCACCGGGGAGCTGTTTTTT.

At least ten counts were recorded for this clonotype. The V gene is TRBV12-3 or TRBV12-4, the J gene TRBJ2-3; TRBD2 matches 14 bases. This CDR3 comprises 18 residues. J lost 0 bases, V lost 10 bases, and 12 bases had no gene match. The CDR3: CATTGGTSGSFSTDTQYF. The CDR3 nucleotides read TGTGCCACCACCGGAGGGACTAGCGGGAGCTTCAGCACAGATACGCAGTATTTT.

This clonotype has more than one count but fewer than ten. The chain couples TRBV29-1 to TRBJ2-7; TRBD1 matches 7 bases. CDR3 length: 14 amino acids. Trimming cost V 1 base and J 0 bases; bases outside gene matches: 3. Germline CDR1 reads SQVTM; CDR2 reads ANQGSEA. CDR3 amino acids: CSVEGTGLSYEQYF. The CDR3 coding sequence is TGCAGCGTTGAAGGGACAGGACTCTCCTACGAGCAGTACTTC.

This chain links TRBV4-2 with TRBJ2-1; 11 bases align to TRBD2. This CDR3 spans 18 amino acids. Trimming took 5 bases from V and 4 from J; bases not matched to a gene: 13. Germline V gene data show CDR1 as LGHNA and CDR2 as YNFKEQ. CDR3 protein: CASSSDPLRLAGYNEQFF. The CDR3 DNA follows: TGTGCCAGCAGCTCCGACCCCCTTCGACTAGCGGGGTACAATGAGCAGTTCTTC.

This clonotype was counted a few times. V gene TRBV12-3 or TRBV12-4 combines with J gene TRBJ2-3; D is uncertain. V lost 5 bases, J lost 3 bases, and 9 bases lay in between. CDR3 length equals 13 residues. The CDR3 DNA follows: TGTGCCAGCAGTAGACCGACGACAGATACGCAGTATTTT. It codes for CASSRPTTDTQYF.

In this sample, this clonotype turned up many times. For the CDR3, the DNA is TGCGCCAGCAGTCGTGGGGACAGCAGGAGCACAGATACGCAGTATTTT. Translation: CASSRGDSRSTDTQYF. This chain connects TRBV5-1 to TRBJ2-3, with 7 bases fitting TRBD1. The trim removed 5 bases at V and 0 bases at J, leaving 9 bases unmatched. Germline CDR1 reads SGHRS; CDR2 reads YFSETQ. The CDR3 has 16 residues.

This clonotype was seen at least ten times. The chain employs TRBV5-1 and TRBJ2-3; TRBD2 is a possible D gene (6 bases). Trimming took off 3 bases at V and 4 bases at J, with 21 bases between the two ends. This CDR3 spans 17 amino acids. Per germline, CDR1 SGHRS and CDR2 YFSETQ. The CDR3, as DNA: TGCGCCAGCAGCTCTCTTCCTAGCTTGGAGGGGTCAGATACGCAGTATTTT. This codes for CASSSLPSLEGSDTQYF. Using reference TRBV5-1 and TRBJ2-3 for the parts outside the CDR3, the full variable domain is KAGVTQTPRYLIKTRGQQVTLSCSPISGHRSVSWYQQTPGQGLQFLFEYFSETQRNKGNFPGRFSGRQFSNSRSEMNVSTLELGDSALYLCASSSLPSLEGSDTQYFGPGTRLTVL.

This clonotype was picked up many times. The chain combines TRBV12-3 or TRBV12-4 with TRBJ2-3, with D unresolved. There are 16 residues in the CDR3. Between the trimmed V and J ends, which lost 5 bases and 0 bases, there was a span of 15 bases. The CDR3 DNA reads as TGTGCCAGCAGTAACCTTTACGGGCTTAGCACAGATACGCAGTATTTT. It yields the protein CASSNLYGLSTDTQYF.

In this sample, this clonotype turned up many times. The chain carries TRBV7-9 and TRBJ2-6, with D uncertain. The germline V gene encodes CDR1 SEHNR and CDR2 FQNEAQ (reference sequence). Trimming left V 2 bases short and J 4 bases short, with 15 bases between. There are 17 residues in the CDR3. CDR3 loop: CASSLNRAMTGANVLTF. As DNA, the CDR3 is TGTGCCAGCAGCTTAAACCGGGCAATGACCGGGGCCAACGTCCTGACTTTC.

This clonotype was recorded many times. The chain combines TRBV20-1 with TRBJ1-1, with TRBD1 matching over 9 bases. The length of the CDR3 is 14 residues. Trimming removed 2 bases from V and 1 base from J; junction bases left unmatched: 2. Looked up from germline, CDR1 is DFQATT and CDR2 is SNEGSKA (reference sequence). The CDR3 bases are TGCAGTGCTAGATTACAGGGGGCGAACACTGAAGCTTTCTTT. Protein product: CSARLQGANTEAFF.

The chain recombines TRBV18 with TRBJ2-2, with D tentatively TRBD2 (5 bases). Between the trimmed V and J ends, which lost 3 bases and 0 bases, there was a span of 11 bases. This CDR3 comprises 16 residues. Per germline, CDR1 KGHSH and CDR2 LQKENI. Here the CDR3 DNA reads TGTGCCAGCTCACCCAATGCCGGGGCGAACACCGGGGAGCTGTTTTTT. As protein: CASSPNAGANTGELFF. Using reference TRBV18 and TRBJ2-2 for the parts outside the CDR3, the full variable domain is NAGVMQNPRHLVRRRGQEARLRCSPMKGHSHVYWYRQLPEEGLKFMVYLQKENIIDESGMPKERFSAEFPKEGPSILRIQQVVRGDSAAYFCASSPNAGANTGELFFGEGSRLTVL.

The chain couples TRBV12-3 or TRBV12-4 to TRBJ2-1; 11 nucleotides agree with TRBD2. The CDR3 consists of 16 residues. Unmatched junction bases numbered 8, after V lost 5 bases and J lost 5 bases. CDR3 DNA sequence: TGTGCCAGCAGTCCCCGGACTAGCGGGCTTAACAATGAGCAGTTCTTC. This encodes CASSPRTSGLNNEQFF.